This T cell receptor (beta chain) was identified during a study of T-cell memory formation after mild COVID-19. TCRdb independently ran MiXCR on the 5' RACE reads; one entry per CDR3 protein. Of fewer than 500,000 distinct CDR3 sequences in the sample, around 25% were seen once. The CDR3 extends over 16 amino acids. Germline V gene data show CDR1 as SGHVS and CDR2 as FQNEAQ. The V and J ends lost 3 bases and 8 bases respectively, with 20 bases between them. The table lists this clonotype with a few counts. Its antigen is not identified. Findings of the study overall: Researchers report contracting CD4+ clones mostly in CM and EM, with CD8+ clones in EMRA. CD4+ bias marked clones expanding day 15 to 37, unlike balanced contracting clones. Pre-infection memory already had some responding clones, implying cross-reactive memory joined.

V is TRBV7-8 and J is TRBJ2-1, with D tentatively TRBD2 (6 bases). The clonotype originates from an adult woman who had mild COVID-19 (a few samples of this study predate the infection). Cell type and time point are not known. Sample: PBMCs or a T cell subset sorted from them (not recorded which). The CDR3 loop reads CASSFLDGGSRDEQFF. The CDR3 region has the DNA TGTGCCAGCAGCTTTCTTGACGGGGGATCTCGGGATGAGCAGTTCTTC.